The clone carrying this TCR beta chain was seen ten or more times. Its antigen is currently unknown. MiXCR, applied by TCRdb to the 5' RACE reads, yields one record per CDR3 protein. Of approximately 69,000 distinct CDR3 sequences listed, roughly 6% were seen once; the top ten hold 2.2%. Germline CDR1 is SGHNT and CDR2 is YYREEE (reference sequence). The CDR3 consists of 18 residues. The trim removed 4 bases at V and 1 base at J, leaving 10 bases unmatched. This record comes from a study of T cells after yellow fever vaccination. Overall study results and limits: CD4 and CD8 compartments shared a small share of clonotypes. It was a weaker secondary response, yet one that peaked faster, at day 5 versus 15. There was a possibility that FACS-sorted repertoires contained abundant clonotypes contaminating from the bulk population.

This material consisted of CD4+ T cells sorted from PBMCs, taken around 15 days after the first yellow fever vaccination. The chain combines TRBV5-4 with TRBJ2-1, with 11 bases fitting TRBD2. The sequence was collected from a man between 18 and 29 years old who received the YFV17D yellow fever vaccine. The CDR3 sequence: CASSPGVAGGMSYNEQFF. The CDR3, as DNA: TGTGCCAGCAGCCCCGGGGTAGCGGGGGGGATGTCCTACAATGAGCAGTTCTTC.